This is a list of T cell receptor beta chains from one sample in a study of blood T cell repertoires in COVID-19. Using immunoSEQ multiplex PCR, the repertoire was profiled, and TCRdb retains in-frame clones only, with some absent. Of about 130,000 clones listed, more than 75% were seen once; the top ten hold over 9.5%. The specimen was peripheral blood. The source is a woman in her 70s with COVID-19, enrolled during active disease. Each CDR3 is given with its conserved first and last residue. D genes are given only for firm matches. Clone size is shown for a subset of rows, as once, few, many or a class of expanded clone.

J gene | D gene | CDR3 length | V gene | clone size | CDR3 protein | CDR3 DNA
TRBJ1-3 | NA | 14 | TRBV9 | NA | CASSVEGSGNTIYF | TGTGCCAGCAGCGTAGAGGGGTCTGGAAACACCATATATTTT
TRBJ1-2 | NA | 15 | TRBV28 | NA | CASSPPLGLYYGYTF | TGTGCCAGCAGTCCCCCACTGGGCTTATACTATGGCTACACCTTC
TRBJ2-3 | TRBD2 | 18 | TRBV10-3 | NA | CAISGNSGGDSSTDTQYF | TGTGCCATCAGTGGCAATAGCGGGGGGGATTCAAGCACAGATACGCAGTATTTT
TRBJ1-1 | TRBD1 | 14 | TRBV10-2 | NA | CASNPQGVGTEAFF | TGCGCCAGCAACCCTCAGGGGGTGGGGACTGAAGCTTTCTTT
TRBJ1-5 | NA | 15 | TRBV19 | few | CASSIGGQGGGTQHF | TGTGCCAGTAGTATCGGGGGGCAGGGTGGAGGGACCCAGCATTTT
TRBJ1-3 | TRBD1 | 14 | TRBV3-1/TRBV3-2 | NA | CASSLAGGVNTIYF | TGTGCCAGCAGCCTCGCAGGGGGTGTAAACACCATATATTTT
TRBJ2-1 | TRBD2 | 15 | TRBV9 | NA | CASSPGGGIVYEQFF | TGTGCCAGCAGCCCCGGGGGGGGAATTGTCTATGAGCAGTTCTTC
TRBJ2-1 | TRBD1 | 16 | TRBV7-9 | NA | CASSLSWDRGWNEQFF | TGTGCCAGCAGCTTAAGTTGGGACAGGGGGTGGAATGAGCAGTTCTTC
TRBJ1-2 | NA | 13 | TRBV5-4 | NA | CASSLDSSYGYTF | TGTGCCAGCAGCTTGGACAGTTCCTATGGCTACACCTTC
TRBJ2-7 | TRBD2 | 16 | TRBV11-2 | once | CASSLASLAGGREQYF | TGTGCCAGCAGCTTAGCCTCTTTAGCGGGGGGGCGAGAGCAGTACTTC
TRBJ1-5 | NA | 13 | TRBV28 | NA | CASSEGGNQPQHF | TGTGCCAGCTCAGAGGGGGGCAATCAGCCCCAGCATTTT
TRBJ2-7 | NA | 11 | TRBV19 | NA | CASSGVGEQYF | TGTGCCAGTTCGGGGGTTGGCGAGCAGTACTTC
TRBJ1-4 | NA | 13 | TRBV6-6 | NA | CASSYRPGEKLFF | TGTGCCAGCAGTTATCGCCCGGGAGAAAAACTGTTTTTT
TRBJ1-3 | NA | 16 | TRBV30 | few | CASVFKHRLSGNTIYF | TGTGCCTCCGTCTTTAAACATCGCCTTTCTGGAAACACCATATATTTT
TRBJ1-1 | NA | 15 | TRBV2 | NA | CASNPGHRSGTEAFF | TGTGCCAGCAATCCGGGACACAGAAGTGGGACTGAAGCTTTCTTT
TRBJ2-7 | NA | 15 | TRBV11-3 | NA | CASSDTGLGANEQYF | TGTGCCAGCAGCGATACCGGACTTGGAGCTAACGAGCAGTACTTC
TRBJ1-6 | TRBD1 | 15 | TRBV4-1 | NA | CASRRLDRVDSPLHF | TGCGCCAGCAGACGCCTCGACAGGGTTGATTCACCCCTCCACTTT
TRBJ2-7 | TRBD2 | 15 | TRBV9 | NA | CASSVGPSGGYEQYF | TGTGCCAGCAGCGTAGGCCCTAGCGGGGGGTACGAGCAGTACTTC
TRBJ1-6 | NA | 16 | TRBV15 | NA | CATSRDIEQGSSPLHF | TGTGCCACCAGCAGAGATATAGAACAGGGATCTTCACCCCTCCACTTT
TRBJ2-6 | TRBD1 | 17 | TRBV19 | NA | CASSPQGAGSGANVLTF | TGTGCCAGTAGTCCGCAGGGGGCAGGGAGTGGGGCCAACGTCCTGACTTTC
TRBJ2-3 | TRBD2 | 16 | TRBV7-6 | NA | CASSLFPLPAGGGQYF | TGTGCCAGCAGCTTATTTCCCCTACCCGCGGGGGGTGGGCAGTATTTT
TRBJ2-7 | TRBD1 | 15 | TRBV5-1 | NA | CASSLGGQGAHEQYF | TGCGCCAGCAGCTTGGGGGGACAGGGGGCCCACGAGCAGTACTTC
TRBJ2-1 | NA | 16 | TRBV7-3 | NA | CASSLTGAPENNEQFF | TGTGCCAGCAGCTTAACGGGGGCTCCCGAAAACAATGAGCAGTTCTTC
TRBJ1-2 | NA | 13 | TRBV15 | NA | CATSRPGRDGYTF | TGTGCCACCAGCAGACCCGGGAGGGATGGCTACACCTTC
TRBJ2-3 | TRBD1 | 16 | TRBV10-3 | NA | CAISPITGGSTDTQYF | TGTGCCATCAGTCCCATCACAGGGGGGTCGACAGATACGCAGTATTTT
TRBJ1-2 | NA | 13 | TRBV11-2 | NA | CASSLYRENGYTF | TGTGCCAGCAGCTTGTACAGGGAGAATGGCTACACCTTC
TRBJ2-2 | NA | 15 | TRBV9 | NA | CASSVFRVATGELFF | TGTGCCAGCAGCGTCTTCAGGGTGGCCACCGGGGAGCTGTTTTTT
TRBJ2-1 | TRBD2 | 18 | TRBV5-1 | NA | CASSILKLAGGRYNEQFF | TGCGCCAGCAGCATCCTAAAGCTAGCGGGGGGGCGCTACAATGAGCAGTTCTTC
TRBJ2-1 | TRBD1 | 15 | TRBV24-1 | NA | CATSDPWGQPNEQFF | TGTGCCACCAGTGATCCTTGGGGACAGCCGAATGAGCAGTTCTTC
TRBJ1-6 | TRBD1 | 16 | TRBV14 | NA | CASSQRTGDSNSPLHF | TGTGCCAGCAGCCAACGGACAGGGGACTCTAATTCACCCCTCCACTTT
TRBJ2-3 | TRBD1 | 16 | TRBV23-1 | NA | CASSHKGQGAADTQYF | TGCGCCAGCAGTCATAAGGGACAGGGGGCCGCAGATACGCAGTATTTT
TRBJ2-5 | TRBD2 | 15 | TRBV7-9 | few | CASSWISGGQETQYF | TGTGCCAGCAGCTGGATTAGCGGGGGGCAAGAGACCCAGTACTTC
TRBJ1-6 | NA | 18 | TRBV9 | NA | CASSPGGSGGSYNSPLHF | TGTGCCAGCAGCCCTGGAGGGTCCGGGGGATCCTATAATTCACCCCTCCACTTT
TRBJ2-7 | NA | 15 | TRBV19 | NA | CASSIGRGKGYEQYF | TGTGCCAGTAGTATAGGTCGGGGTAAAGGCTACGAGCAGTACTTC
TRBJ1-5 | NA | 12 | TRBV19 | NA | CASARNNQPQHF | TGTGCCTCTGCTAGGAACAATCAGCCCCAGCATTTT
TRBJ1-1 | NA | 13 | TRBV12-3/TRBV12-4 | NA | CASRAQGRAEAFF | TGTGCCAGCAGGGCGCAGGGGAGGGCAGAAGCTTTCTTT
TRBJ2-7 | TRBD2 | 15 | TRBV7-2 | NA | CASTSGGGFVNEQYF | TGTGCCAGCACCTCAGGCGGGGGGTTTGTAAACGAGCAGTACTTC
TRBJ2-5 | TRBD1 | 15 | TRBV24-1 | NA | CATSDVGQGQETQYF | TGTGCCACCAGTGATGTCGGACAGGGACAAGAGACCCAGTACTTC